This T cell receptor beta chain came from a study of spatial heterogeneity in lung cancer. Study in general: Beta-chain sequences were consistently detected more often than alpha-chain sequences. Study-level findings and limits: Ubiquitous expanded tumor TCRs were observed in blood more at resection than follow-up.

Described time point: sample taken at primary tumor resection. There were approximately 69 donors, all of them untreated patients with early-stage non-small cell lung cancer. Tumor, nontumor lung or frozen PBMC supplied whole RNA, sequenced without sorting. TCRdb itself ran the 5' RACE reads through MiXCR, one entry per CDR3 protein. This sample carries approximately 40,000 distinct CDR3 sequences, roughly 6.5% of them seen once, and the ten largest clones take 25% to 35%. This clonotype was observed many times. Its antigen is still unknown. This receptor was identified in a female donor with early-stage non-small cell lung cancer. The sequencing used PBMCs, collected at surgery.

The CDR3 spells CASSQDVLDQPQHF. DNA of the CDR3: TGCGCCAGCAGCCAAGATGTGTTGGATCAGCCCCAGCATTTT. The V and J genes are TRBV4-3 and TRBJ1-5; unclear D gene. The CDR3 has 14 amino acids. Germline CDR1 reads LGHNA; CDR2 reads YSLEER. Trimming took off 0 bases at V and 5 bases at J, with 8 bases between the two ends.